This T cell receptor beta chain was recovered during a study of T cell responses to AZD1222 COVID-19 vaccine. The CDR3 is made up of 12 amino acids. V was pared by 5 bases and J by 9 bases, with 11 bases between. Germline CDR1 reads SGHVS; CDR2 reads FQNEAQ. Repertoires were generated with immunoSEQ multiplex PCR, while TCRdb's copy carries only in-frame clones and drops some. The sample gives 150,000 to 200,000 clones, around 94% of which show up once; over 9.5% is in the top ten. The gene calls are TRBV7-8 and TRBJ1-5, with D unclear. The receptor comes from an adult in good health. The specimen comprised peripheral blood, sampled on day 0 of AZD1222 vaccination. Here the CDR3 DNA reads TGTGCCAGCAGCCCGCTAGGTAGGCCCCAGCATTTT. It yields the protein CASSPLGRPQHF.